These T cell receptor beta chains were read from a single sample in a study of cytomegalovirus exposure and HLA in healthy donors. Sequencing was performed with immunoSEQ multiplex PCR; in TCRdb, only in-frame clones are kept and a portion is missing. The sample consists of approximately 110,000 clones, 65% to 80% of them appearing once. The sequenced sample was PBMCs. The receptors shown here come from a woman aged 40 to 50 in good health and CMV-seronegative. Each CDR3 is given with its conserved first and last residue. The D gene is left open where the match is weak. Size is stated for part of the rows, as once, few or many counts, or as a class when the clone is expanded.

clone_size	d_call	v_call	j_call	cdr3_length	cdr3_nt	cdr3_aa
-	TRBD2	TRBV5-6	TRBJ2-1	15	TGTGCCAGCAGCTCCCGGACTAGCGGGGGAAATGAGCAGTTCTTC	CASSSRTSGGNEQFF
-	TRBD2	TRBV19	TRBJ2-7	14	TGTGCCAGTAGTAAGCGGGGCAGAACCTACGAGCAGTACTTC	CASSKRGRTYEQYF
once	-	TRBV19	TRBJ1-2	15	TGTGCCAGTAGTATTTCGTTAAGGGGTAACTATGGCTACACCTTC	CASSISLRGNYGYTF
-	TRBD2	TRBV19	TRBJ2-7	13	TGTGCCAGTAGAGCTAGCGGGCTGTACGAGCAGTACTTC	CASRASGLYEQYF
-	TRBD2	TRBV30	TRBJ2-5	12	TGTGCCTGGAGAGACGGGGGGGAGACCCAGTACTTC	CAWRDGGETQYF
once	-	TRBV27	TRBJ1-2	16	TGTGCCAGCAGTTTGTCCAGGGTAGGTGGCAGCTATGGCTACACCTTC	CASSLSRVGGSYGYTF
few	-	TRBV28	TRBJ1-6	15	TGTGCCAGCAGTTTAGACTTCAGGGGAGGGTCACCCCTCCACTTT	CASSLDFRGGSPLHF
-	TRBD2	TRBV7-2	TRBJ2-1	17	TGTGCCAGCAGACCCGTAGCGGGGGGCCGCTCCTACAATGAGCAGTTCTTC	CASRPVAGGRSYNEQFF
few	-	TRBV5-4	TRBJ1-1	13	TGTGCCAGCAGACTCACCTCCTACACTGAAGCTTTCTTT	CASRLTSYTEAFF
-	TRBD1	TRBV28	TRBJ1-5	14	TGTGCCAGCGGGCCAGGGACAGGGTATCAGCCCCAGCATTTT	CASGPGTGYQPQHF
few	TRBD1	TRBV6-5	TRBJ1-3	15	TGTGCCAGCAGTCAAACAGGGGGAGGAGGAAACACCATATATTTT	CASSQTGGGGNTIYF
-	TRBD1	TRBV7-9	TRBJ1-2	15	TGTGCCAGCAGTCTAGGACAGGGGGTAGAGTATGGCTACACCTTC	CASSLGQGVEYGYTF
-	TRBD1	TRBV28	TRBJ2-1	16	TGTGCCAGCAGTCCGCAGACAGGGGGGCACCACAATGAGCAGTTCTTC	CASSPQTGGHHNEQFF
-	-	TRBV7-9	TRBJ1-1	14	TGTGCCAGCAGCTTACTGGGGCTTGGGACTGAAGCTTTCTTT	CASSLLGLGTEAFF